This T cell receptor (beta chain) stems from a study of OX40 agonist ivuxolimab in advanced cancers. The overall study: Of mixed ages from about 20 to 80 and averaging about 60 years, the group was 65% to 85% male. Study conclusions and caveats: CD8+ T cells were the subset that, on average, had more expanded clones than CD4+.

There are 13 residues in the CDR3. The germline V gene has CDR1 SGHVS and CDR2 FNYEAQ. Trimming took off 1 base at V and 7 bases at J, with 10 bases between the two ends. Measured with immunoSEQ multiplex PCR; TCRdb has only the in-frame clones, and not every one. Counted here are about 76,000 clones, approximately 83% occurring once; the ten biggest clones make up approximately 5.1%. On this clone itself: What it recognizes is unknown.

Prior autoimmune disease or systemic immunosuppression barred patients. The input for sequencing was CD4+ or CD8+ T cells sorted from blood, taken in a trial of the OX40 agonist ivuxolimab. The chain uses TRBV7-6 and TRBJ1-2; D gene uncertain. The sequence derives from an adult with an advanced solid tumor such as melanoma, head and neck, liver or kidney cancer. The CDR3 bases are TGTGCCAGCAGCTTAGGGGTTGGGTCTGGCTACACCTTC. It translates to CASSLGVGSGYTF.